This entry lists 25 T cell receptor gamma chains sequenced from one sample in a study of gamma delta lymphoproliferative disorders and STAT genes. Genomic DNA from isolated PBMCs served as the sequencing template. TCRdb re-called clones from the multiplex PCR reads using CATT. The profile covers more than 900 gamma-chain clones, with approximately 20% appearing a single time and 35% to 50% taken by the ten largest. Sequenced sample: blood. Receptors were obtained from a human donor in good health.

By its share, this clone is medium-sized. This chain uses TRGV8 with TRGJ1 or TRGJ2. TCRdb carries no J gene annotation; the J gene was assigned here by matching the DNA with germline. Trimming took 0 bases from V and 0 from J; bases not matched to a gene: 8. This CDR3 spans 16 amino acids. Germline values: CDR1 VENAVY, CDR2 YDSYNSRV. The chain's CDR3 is CATWDRPLSNYYKKLF. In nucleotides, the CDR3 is TGTGCCACCTGGGATAGGCCCCTTTCGAATTATTATAAGAAACTCTTT.

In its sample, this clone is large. The DNA for the CDR3 is TGTGCCACCTGGGACCCCTGGGGTTATTATAAGAAACTCTTT. This sequence encodes CATWDPWGYYKKLF. The chain has TRGV4 and TRGJ1 or TRGJ2. Since TCRdb gives no J gene, matching the DNA to germline was used here to assign it. The V and J ends lost 4 bases and 3 bases, in that order; junction bases with no gene match: 9. The CDR3 spans 14 residues. Germline assignment: CDR1 EGSTGY and CDR2 YDSYTSSV.

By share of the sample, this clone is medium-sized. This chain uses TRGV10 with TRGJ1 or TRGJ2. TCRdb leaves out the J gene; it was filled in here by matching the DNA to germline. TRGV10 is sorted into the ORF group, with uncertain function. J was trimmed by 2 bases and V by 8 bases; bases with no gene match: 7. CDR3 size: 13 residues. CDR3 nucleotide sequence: TGTGCTGCGTGGGATATGGATTATTATAAGAAACTCTTT. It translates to CAAWDMDYYKKLF.

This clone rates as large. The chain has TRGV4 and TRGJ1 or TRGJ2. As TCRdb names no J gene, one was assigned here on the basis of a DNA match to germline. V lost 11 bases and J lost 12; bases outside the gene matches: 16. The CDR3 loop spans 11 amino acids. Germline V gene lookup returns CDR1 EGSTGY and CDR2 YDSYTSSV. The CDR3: CAIPRRMLKLF. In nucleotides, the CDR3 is TGTGCCATCCCAAGAAGAATGTTGAAACTCTTT.

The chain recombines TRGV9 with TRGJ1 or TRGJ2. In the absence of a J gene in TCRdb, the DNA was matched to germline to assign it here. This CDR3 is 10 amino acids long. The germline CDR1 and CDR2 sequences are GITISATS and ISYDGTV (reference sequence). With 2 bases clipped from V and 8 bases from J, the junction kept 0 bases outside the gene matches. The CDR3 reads CALWEDKKLF. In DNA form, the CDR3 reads TGTGCCTTGTGGGAGGATAAGAAACTCTTT.

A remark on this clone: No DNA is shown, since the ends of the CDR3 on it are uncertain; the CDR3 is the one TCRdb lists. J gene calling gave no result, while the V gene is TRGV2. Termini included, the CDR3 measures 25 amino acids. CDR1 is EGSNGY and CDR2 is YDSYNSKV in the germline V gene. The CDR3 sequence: CATWDGQVDQDVCKRDQAHSNFKTF.

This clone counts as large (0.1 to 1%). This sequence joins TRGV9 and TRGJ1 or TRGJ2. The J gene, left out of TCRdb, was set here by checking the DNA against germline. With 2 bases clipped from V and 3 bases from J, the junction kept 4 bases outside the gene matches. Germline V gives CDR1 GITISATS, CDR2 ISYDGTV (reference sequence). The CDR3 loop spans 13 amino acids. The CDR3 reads CALWEDIYYKKLF. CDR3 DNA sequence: TGTGCCTTGTGGGAGGATATTTATTATAAGAAACTCTTT.

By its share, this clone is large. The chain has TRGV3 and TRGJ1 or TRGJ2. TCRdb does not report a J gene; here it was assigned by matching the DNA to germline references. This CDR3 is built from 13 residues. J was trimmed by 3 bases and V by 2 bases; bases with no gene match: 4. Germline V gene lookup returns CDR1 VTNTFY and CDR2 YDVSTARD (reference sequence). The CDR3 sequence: CATWDILYYKKLF. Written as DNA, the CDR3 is TGTGCCACCTGGGACATACTTTATTATAAGAAACTCTTT.

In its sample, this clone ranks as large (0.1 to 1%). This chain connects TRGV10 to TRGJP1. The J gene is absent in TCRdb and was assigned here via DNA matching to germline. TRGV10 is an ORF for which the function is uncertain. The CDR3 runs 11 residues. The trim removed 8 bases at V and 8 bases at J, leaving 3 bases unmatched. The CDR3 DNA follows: TGTGCTGCGTGGGTGGGTTGGTTCAAGATATTT. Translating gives CAAWVGWFKIF.

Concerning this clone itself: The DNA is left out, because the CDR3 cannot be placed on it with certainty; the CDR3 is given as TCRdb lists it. The CDR3 loop is CATWGRNPGPRIIIRNSLAVEQHF. The J gene is uncalled and the V gene is TRGV8. Counting both end residues, the CDR3 totals 24 amino acids. Germline-derived CDR1 and CDR2 are VENAVY and YDSYNSRV.

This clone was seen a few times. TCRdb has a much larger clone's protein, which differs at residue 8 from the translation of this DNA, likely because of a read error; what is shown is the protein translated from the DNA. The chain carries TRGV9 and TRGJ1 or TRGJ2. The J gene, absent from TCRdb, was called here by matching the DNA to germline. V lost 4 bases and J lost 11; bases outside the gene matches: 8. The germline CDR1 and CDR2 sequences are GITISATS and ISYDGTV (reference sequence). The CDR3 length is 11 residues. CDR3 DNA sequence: TGTGCCTTGTGGGACTCCGGTCAGAAACTCTTT. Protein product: CALWDSGQKLF.

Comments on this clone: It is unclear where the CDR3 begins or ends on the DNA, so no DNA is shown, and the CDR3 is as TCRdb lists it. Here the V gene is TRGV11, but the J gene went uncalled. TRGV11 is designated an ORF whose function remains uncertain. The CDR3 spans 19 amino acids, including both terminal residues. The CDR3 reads CTTVPAGLGTFLLYYKKLF.

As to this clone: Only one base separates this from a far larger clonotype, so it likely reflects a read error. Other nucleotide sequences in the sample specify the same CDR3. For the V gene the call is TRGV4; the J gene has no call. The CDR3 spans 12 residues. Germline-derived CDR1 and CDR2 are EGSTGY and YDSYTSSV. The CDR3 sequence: CATWDCYYKKLF. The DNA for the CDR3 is TGTGCCACCTGGGATTGCTATTATAAGAAACTCTTC.

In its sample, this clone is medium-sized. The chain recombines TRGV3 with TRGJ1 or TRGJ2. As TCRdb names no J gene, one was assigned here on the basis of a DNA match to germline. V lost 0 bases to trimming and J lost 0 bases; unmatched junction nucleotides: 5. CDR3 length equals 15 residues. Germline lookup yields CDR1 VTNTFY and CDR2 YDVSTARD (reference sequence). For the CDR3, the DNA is TGTGCCACCTGGGACAGGCCGGGGAATTATTATAAGAAACTCTTT. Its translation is CATWDRPGNYYKKLF.

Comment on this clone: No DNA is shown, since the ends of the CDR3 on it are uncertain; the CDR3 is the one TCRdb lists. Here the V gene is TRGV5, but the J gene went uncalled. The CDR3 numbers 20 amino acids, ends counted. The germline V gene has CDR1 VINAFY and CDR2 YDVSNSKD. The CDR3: CATWDRKRVIRNSLAVEQHF.

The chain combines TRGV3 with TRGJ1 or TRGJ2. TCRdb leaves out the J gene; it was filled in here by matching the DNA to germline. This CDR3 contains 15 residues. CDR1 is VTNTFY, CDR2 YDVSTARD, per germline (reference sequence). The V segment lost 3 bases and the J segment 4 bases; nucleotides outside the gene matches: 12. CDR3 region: CATWDRGNLYYKKLF. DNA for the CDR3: TGTGCCACCTGGGACCGGGGGAATTTATATTATAAGAAACTCTTT.

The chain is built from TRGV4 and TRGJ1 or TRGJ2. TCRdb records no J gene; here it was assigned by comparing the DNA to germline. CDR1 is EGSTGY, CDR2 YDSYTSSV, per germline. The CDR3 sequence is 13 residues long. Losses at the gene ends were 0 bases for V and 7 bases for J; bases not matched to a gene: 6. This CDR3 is CATWDGLIYKKLF. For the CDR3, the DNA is TGTGCCACCTGGGATGGGCTAATATATAAGAAACTCTTT.

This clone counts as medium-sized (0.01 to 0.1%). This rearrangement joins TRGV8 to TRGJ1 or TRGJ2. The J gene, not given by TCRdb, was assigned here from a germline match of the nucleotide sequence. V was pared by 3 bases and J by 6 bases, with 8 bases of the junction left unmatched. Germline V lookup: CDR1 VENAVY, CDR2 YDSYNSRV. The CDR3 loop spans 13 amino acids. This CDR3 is CATWDATCYKKLF. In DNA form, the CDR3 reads TGTGCCACCTGGGATGCCACTTGTTATAAGAAACTCTTT.

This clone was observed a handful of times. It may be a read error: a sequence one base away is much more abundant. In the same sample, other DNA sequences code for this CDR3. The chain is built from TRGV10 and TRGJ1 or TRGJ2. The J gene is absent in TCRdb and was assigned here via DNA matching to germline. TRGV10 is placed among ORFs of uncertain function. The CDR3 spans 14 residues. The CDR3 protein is CAAWDSTWKVRKLF. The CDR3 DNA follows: TGTGCCGCGTGGGATTCTACCTGGAAGGTGAGGAAACTCTTT.

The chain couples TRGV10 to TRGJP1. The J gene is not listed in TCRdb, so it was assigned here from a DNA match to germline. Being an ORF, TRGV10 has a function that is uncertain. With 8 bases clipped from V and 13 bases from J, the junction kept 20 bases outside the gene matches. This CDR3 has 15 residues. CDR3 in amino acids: CAAWVNLNSAAFKIF. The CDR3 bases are TGTGCTGCGTGGGTTAACCTCAATTCCGCGGCGTTCAAGATATTT.

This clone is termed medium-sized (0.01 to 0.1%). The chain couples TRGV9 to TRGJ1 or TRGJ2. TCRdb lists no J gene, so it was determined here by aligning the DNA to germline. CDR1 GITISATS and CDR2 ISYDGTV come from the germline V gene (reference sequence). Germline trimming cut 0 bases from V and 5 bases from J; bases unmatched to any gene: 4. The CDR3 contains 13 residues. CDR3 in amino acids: CALWEVLDYKKLF. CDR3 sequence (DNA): TGTGCCTTGTGGGAGGTGCTGGATTATAAGAAACTCTTT.

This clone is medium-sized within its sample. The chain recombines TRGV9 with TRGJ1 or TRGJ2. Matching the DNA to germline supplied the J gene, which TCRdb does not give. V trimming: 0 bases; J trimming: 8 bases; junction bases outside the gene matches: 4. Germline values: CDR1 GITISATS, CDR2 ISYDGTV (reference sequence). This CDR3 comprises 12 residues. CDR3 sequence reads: CALWEVGNKKLF. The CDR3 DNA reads TGTGCCTTGTGGGAGGTGGGGAATAAGAAACTCTTT.

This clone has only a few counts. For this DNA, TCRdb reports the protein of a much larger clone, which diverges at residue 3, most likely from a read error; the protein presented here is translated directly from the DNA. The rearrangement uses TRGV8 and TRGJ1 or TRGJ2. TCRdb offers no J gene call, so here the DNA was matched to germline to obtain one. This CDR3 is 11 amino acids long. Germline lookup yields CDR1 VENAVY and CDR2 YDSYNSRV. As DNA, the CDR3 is TGTGCCGCCTGGAAAATCCGTGAGAAACTCTTT. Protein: CAAWKIREKLF.

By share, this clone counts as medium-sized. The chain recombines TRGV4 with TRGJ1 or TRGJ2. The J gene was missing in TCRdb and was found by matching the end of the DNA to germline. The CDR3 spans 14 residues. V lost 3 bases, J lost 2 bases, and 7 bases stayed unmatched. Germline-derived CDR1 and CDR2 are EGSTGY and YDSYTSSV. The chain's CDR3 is CATWDLVHYYKKLF. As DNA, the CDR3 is TGTGCCACCTGGGATCTGGTACATTATTATAAGAAACTCTTT.

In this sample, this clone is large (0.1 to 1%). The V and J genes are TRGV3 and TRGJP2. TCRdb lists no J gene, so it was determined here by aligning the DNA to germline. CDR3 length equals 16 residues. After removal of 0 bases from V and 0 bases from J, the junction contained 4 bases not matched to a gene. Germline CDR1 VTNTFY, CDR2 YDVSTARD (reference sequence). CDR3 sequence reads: CATWDRFYSSDWIKTF. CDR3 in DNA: TGTGCCACCTGGGACAGGTTCTATAGTAGTGATTGGATCAAGACGTTT.